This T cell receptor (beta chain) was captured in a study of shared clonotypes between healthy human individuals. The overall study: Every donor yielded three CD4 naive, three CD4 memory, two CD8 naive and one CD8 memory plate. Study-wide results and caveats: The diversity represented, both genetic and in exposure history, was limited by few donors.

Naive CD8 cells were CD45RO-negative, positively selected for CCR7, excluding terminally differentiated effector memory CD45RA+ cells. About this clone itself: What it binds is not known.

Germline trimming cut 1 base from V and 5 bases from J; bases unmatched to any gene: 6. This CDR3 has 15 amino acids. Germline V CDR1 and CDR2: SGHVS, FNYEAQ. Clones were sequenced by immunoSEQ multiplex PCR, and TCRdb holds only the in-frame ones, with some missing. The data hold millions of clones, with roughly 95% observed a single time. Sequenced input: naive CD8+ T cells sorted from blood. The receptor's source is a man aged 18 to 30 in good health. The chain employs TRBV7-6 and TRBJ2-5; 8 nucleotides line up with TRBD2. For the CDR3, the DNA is TGTGCCAGCAGCTTAGAAAGCGGGGGATTCGAGACCCAGTACTTC. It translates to CASSLESGGFETQYF.